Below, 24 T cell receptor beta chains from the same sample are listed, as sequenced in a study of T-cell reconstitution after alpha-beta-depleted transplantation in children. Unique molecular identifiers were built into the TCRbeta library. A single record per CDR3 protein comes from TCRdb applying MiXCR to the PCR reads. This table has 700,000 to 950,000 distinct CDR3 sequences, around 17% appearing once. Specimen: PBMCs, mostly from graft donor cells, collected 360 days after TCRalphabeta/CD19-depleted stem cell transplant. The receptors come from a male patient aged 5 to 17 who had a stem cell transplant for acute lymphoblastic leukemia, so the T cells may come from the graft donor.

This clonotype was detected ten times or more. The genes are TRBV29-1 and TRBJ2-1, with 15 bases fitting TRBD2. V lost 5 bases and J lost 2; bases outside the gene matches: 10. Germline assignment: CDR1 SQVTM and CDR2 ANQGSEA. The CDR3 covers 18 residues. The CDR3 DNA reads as TGCAGCGTTAATATACATGGACTAGCGGGAGGGACCTACAATGAGCAGTTCTTC. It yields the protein CSVNIHGLAGGTYNEQFF.

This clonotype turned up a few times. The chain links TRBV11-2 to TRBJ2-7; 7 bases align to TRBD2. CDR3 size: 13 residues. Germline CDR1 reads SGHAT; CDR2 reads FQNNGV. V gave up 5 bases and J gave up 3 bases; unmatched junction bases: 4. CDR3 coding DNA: TGTGCCAGCAGCCGGGAGGAGCTCTACGAGCAGTACTTC. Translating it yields CASSREELYEQYF.

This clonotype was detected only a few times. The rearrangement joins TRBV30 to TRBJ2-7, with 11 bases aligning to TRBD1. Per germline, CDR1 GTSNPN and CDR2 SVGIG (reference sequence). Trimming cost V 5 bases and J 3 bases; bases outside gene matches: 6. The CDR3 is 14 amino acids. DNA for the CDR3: TGTGCCTGGTCCCTTGGGACAGGGGGCTACGAGCAGTACTTC. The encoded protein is CAWSLGTGGYEQYF.

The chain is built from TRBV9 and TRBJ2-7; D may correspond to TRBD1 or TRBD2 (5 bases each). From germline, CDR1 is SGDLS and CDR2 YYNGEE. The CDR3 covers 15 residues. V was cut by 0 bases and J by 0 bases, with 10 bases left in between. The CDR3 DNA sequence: TGTGCCAGCAGCGTAGGAGGGGTCGGCTCCTACGAGCAGTACTTC. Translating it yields CASSVGGVGSYEQYF.

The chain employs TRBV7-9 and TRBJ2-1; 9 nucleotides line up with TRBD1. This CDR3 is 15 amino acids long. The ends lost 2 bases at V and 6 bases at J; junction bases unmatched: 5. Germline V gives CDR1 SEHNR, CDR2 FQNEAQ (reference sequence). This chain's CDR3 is CASSLSGTGRNEQFF. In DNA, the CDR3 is TGTGCCAGCAGCTTATCTGGGACAGGGCGCAATGAGCAGTTCTTC.

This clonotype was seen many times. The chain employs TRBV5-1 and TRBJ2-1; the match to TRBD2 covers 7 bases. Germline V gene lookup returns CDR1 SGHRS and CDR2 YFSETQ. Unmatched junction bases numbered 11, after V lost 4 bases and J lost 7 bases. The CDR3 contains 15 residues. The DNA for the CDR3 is TGCGCCAGCAGCCCCGATGCGGGAGTAAAGAATGAGCAGTTCTTC. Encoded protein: CASSPDAGVKNEQFF.

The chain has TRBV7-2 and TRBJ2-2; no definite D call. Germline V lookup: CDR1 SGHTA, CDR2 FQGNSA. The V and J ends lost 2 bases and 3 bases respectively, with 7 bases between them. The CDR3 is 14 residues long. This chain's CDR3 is CASSLTLHTGELFF. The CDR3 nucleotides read TGTGCCAGCAGCTTAACCCTCCACACCGGGGAGCTGTTTTTT.

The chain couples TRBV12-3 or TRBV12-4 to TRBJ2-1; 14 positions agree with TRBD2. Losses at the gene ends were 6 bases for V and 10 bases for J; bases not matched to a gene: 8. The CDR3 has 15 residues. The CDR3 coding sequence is TGTGCCAGCAGAGAAGGACTAGCGGGGGGAGGGGAGCAGTTCTTC. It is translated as CASREGLAGGGEQFF.

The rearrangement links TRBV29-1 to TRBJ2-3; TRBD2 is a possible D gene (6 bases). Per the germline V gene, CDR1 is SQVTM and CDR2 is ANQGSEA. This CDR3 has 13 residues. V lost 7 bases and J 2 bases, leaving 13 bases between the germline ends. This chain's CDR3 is CSGGDGFTDTQYF. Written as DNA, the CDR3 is TGCAGCGGCGGGGACGGATTCACAGATACGCAGTATTTT.

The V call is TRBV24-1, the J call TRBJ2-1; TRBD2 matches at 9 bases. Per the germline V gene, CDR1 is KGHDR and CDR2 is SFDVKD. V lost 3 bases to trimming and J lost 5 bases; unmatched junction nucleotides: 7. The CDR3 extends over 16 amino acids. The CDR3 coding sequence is TGTGCCACCAGTGATCTGGACCTAGCGGGGAACAATGAGCAGTTCTTC. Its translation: CATSDLDLAGNNEQFF.

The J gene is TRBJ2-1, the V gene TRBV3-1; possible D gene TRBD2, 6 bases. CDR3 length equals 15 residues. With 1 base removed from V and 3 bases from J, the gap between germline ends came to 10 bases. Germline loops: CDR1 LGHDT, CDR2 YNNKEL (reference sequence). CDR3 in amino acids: CASSQGYGSYNEQFF. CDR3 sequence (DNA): TGTGCCAGCAGCCAAGGTTACGGGAGCTACAATGAGCAGTTCTTC.

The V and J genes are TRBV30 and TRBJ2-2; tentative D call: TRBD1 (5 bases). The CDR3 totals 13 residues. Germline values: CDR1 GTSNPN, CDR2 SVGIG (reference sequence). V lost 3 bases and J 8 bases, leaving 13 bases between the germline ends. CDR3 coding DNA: TGTGCCTGGAGCTTGCAGGGTTATGGGGAGCTGTTTTTT. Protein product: CAWSLQGYGELFF.

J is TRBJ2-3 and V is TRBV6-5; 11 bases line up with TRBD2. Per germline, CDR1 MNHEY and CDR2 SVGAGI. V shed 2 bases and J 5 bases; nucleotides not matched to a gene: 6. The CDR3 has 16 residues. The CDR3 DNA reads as TGTGCCAGCAGTTACCTACTAGCGGGAGATCAAGATACGCAGTATTTT. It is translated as CASSYLLAGDQDTQYF.

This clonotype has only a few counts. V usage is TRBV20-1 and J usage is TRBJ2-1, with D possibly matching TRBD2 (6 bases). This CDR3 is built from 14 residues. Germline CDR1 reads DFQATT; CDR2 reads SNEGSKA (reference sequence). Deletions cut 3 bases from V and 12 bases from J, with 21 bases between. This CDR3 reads CSASPASAPRGQFF. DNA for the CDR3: TGCAGTGCTAGTCCGGCTAGCGCTCCGAGGGGGCAGTTCTTC.

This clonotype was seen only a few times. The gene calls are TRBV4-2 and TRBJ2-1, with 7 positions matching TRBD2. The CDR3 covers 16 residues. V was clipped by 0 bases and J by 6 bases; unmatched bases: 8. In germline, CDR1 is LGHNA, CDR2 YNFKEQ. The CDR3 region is CASSQEKLATANEQFF. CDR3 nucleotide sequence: TGTGCCAGCAGCCAAGAGAAACTAGCGACAGCCAATGAGCAGTTCTTC.

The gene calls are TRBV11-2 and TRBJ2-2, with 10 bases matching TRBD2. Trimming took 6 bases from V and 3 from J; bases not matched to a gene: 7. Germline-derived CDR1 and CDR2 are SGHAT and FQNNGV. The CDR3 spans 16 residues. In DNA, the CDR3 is TGTGCCAGCAGATTTCTAGCGGGAGATTACACCGGGGAGCTGTTTTTT. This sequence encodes CASRFLAGDYTGELFF.

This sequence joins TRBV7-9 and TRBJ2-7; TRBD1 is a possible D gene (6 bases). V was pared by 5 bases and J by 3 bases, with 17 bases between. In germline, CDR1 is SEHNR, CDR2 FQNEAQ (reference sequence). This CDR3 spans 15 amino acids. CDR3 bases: TGTGCCAGCAGCCTTAAATTAGGGGGTAACTACGAGCAGTACTTC. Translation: CASSLKLGGNYEQYF.

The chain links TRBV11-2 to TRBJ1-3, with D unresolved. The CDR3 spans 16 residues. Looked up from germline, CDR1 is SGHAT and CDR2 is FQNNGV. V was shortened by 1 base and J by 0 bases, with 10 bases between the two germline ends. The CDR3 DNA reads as TGTGCCAGCAGCTTAGCGTTTTCCGGCTCTGGAAACACCATATATTTT. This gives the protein CASSLAFSGSGNTIYF.

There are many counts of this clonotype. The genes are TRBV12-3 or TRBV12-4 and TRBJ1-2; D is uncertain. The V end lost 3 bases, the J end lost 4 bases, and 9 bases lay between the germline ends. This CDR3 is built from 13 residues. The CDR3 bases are TGTGCCAGCAGTTTTGGCAGTTCCTATGGCTACACCTTC. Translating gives CASSFGSSYGYTF.

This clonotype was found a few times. The CDR3 region has the DNA TGCAGCGCCGTCGCGGGGACAGGGTTCTACAATGAGCAGTTCTTC. Translated, it gives CSAVAGTGFYNEQFF. This chain uses TRBV29-1 with TRBJ2-1; 9 nucleotides align to TRBD1. CDR3 length equals 15 residues. The V gene end was trimmed by 7 bases and the J gene end by 3 bases; junction bases not matched to a gene: 10. CDR1 SQVTM and CDR2 ANQGSEA come from the germline V gene.

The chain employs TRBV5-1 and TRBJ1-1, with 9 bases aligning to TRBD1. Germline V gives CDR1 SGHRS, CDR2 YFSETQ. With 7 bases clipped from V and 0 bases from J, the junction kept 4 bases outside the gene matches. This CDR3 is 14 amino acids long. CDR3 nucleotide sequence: TGCGCCAGCGGGACAGGGAGATTGAACACTGAAGCTTTCTTT. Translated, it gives CASGTGRLNTEAFF.

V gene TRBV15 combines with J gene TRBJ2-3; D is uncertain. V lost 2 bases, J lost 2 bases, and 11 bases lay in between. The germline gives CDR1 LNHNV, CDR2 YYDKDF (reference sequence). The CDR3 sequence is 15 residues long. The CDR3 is CATSRNLEYTDTQYF. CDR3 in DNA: TGTGCCACCAGCAGAAACCTAGAATACACAGATACGCAGTATTTT.

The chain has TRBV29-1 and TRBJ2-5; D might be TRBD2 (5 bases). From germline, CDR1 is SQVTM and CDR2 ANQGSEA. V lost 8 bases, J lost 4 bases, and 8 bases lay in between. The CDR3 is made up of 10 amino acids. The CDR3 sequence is CSSGVETQYF. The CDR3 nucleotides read TGCAGCTCCGGGGTAGAGACCCAGTACTTC.

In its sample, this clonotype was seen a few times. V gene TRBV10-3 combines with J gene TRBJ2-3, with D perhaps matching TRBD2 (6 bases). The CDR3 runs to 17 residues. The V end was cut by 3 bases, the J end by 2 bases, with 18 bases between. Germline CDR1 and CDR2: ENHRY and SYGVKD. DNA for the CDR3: TGTGCCATCAGTGATTGGTCAACAAGGGAGGCCACAGATACGCAGTATTTT. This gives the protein CAISDWSTREATDTQYF.